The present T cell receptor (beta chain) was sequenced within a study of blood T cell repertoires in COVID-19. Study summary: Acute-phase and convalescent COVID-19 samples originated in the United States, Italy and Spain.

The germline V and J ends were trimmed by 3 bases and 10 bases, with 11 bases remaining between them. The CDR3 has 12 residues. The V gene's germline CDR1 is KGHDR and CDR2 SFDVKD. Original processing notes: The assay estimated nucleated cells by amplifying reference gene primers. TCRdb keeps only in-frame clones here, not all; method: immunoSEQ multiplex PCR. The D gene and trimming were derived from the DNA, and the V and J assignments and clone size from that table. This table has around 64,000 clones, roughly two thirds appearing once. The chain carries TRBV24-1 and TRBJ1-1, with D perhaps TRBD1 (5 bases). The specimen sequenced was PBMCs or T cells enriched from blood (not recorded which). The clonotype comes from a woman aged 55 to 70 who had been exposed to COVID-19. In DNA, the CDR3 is TGTGCCACCAGTGATCGGGACTTAGGAGCTTTCTTT. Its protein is CATSDRDLGAFF.